The 29 T cell receptor beta chains listed next were all sequenced from one sample in a study of T cells in Graves' hyperthyroidism and ophthalmopathy. RNA transcripts served as the template for amplifying TCR beta CDR3 regions. Initially, a first-round RT-PCR of the TCR CDR3 employed the HTBI primer set. TCRdb reanalysed the multiplex PCR reads using MiXCR and keeps one entry per CDR3 protein. The sample gives 480,000 or so distinct CDR3 sequences, 13% to 15% of which show up once; over 15% is in the top ten. The sequencing input was blood. These receptors all stem from a woman under 30 with Graves' hyperthyroidism.

This clonotype came up a few times. The chain has TRBV3-1 and TRBJ2-1, with 9 bases that match TRBD2. CDR1 and CDR2 (germline): LGHDT, YNNKEL (reference sequence). This CDR3 is 16 amino acids long. With V trimmed by 0 bases and J by 4 bases, 4 bases remained unmatched. DNA for the CDR3: TGTGCCAGCAGCCAAGATCTAGCGGGGAGATACAATGAGCAGTTCTTC. Amino acid sequence: CASSQDLAGRYNEQFF.

This clonotype was picked up many times. V gene TRBV7-8 combines with J gene TRBJ2-1, with 13 bases lining up with TRBD2. The germline V gene has CDR1 SGHVS and CDR2 FQNEAQ. The CDR3 has 17 amino acids. V shed 5 bases, J shed 5 bases, and the junction held 9 bases outside the gene matches. CDR3 coding DNA: TGTGCCAGCAGCACAGGACTAGCGGGAGTTGGGGACAATGAGCAGTTCTTC. It encodes CASSTGLAGVGDNEQFF.

This chain uses TRBV29-1 with TRBJ2-1, with D unclear. Germline V gene data show CDR1 as SQVTM and CDR2 as ANQGSEA. With 4 bases removed from V and 2 bases from J, the gap between germline ends came to 6 bases. This CDR3 region has 12 residues. This chain's CDR3 is CSVVVAYNEQFF. The CDR3 DNA follows: TGCAGCGTTGTGGTTGCCTACAATGAGCAGTTCTTC.

This clonotype was seen many times. This chain links TRBV7-9 with TRBJ2-3; 7 nucleotides align to TRBD1. Germline-derived CDR1 and CDR2 are SEHNR and FQNEAQ (reference sequence). Trimming removed 5 bases from V and 2 bases from J; junction bases left unmatched: 7. The CDR3 runs 15 residues. The CDR3 coding sequence is TGTGCCAGCAGCACCGGGACAGAGTCCACAGATACGCAGTATTTT. This sequence encodes CASSTGTESTDTQYF.

The chain combines TRBV9 with TRBJ2-1; 7 nucleotides line up with TRBD1. In germline, CDR1 is SGDLS, CDR2 YYNGEE. The J segment lost 5 bases and the V segment lost 3 bases, leaving 8 bases of the junction unmatched. The CDR3 consists of 15 residues. CDR3 in DNA: TGTGCCAGCAGCGCTCCTGGGACAGTCAACAATGAGCAGTTCTTC. Protein sequence: CASSAPGTVNNEQFF.

This clonotype was recorded many times. The chain joins TRBV11-2 to TRBJ2-1, with TRBD2 matching 11 bases. V was pared by 6 bases and J by 0 bases, with 4 bases of the junction left unmatched. Germline V lookup: CDR1 SGHAT, CDR2 FQNNGV. This CDR3 is 16 amino acids long. CDR3 DNA: TGTGCCAGCAGGGACCTAGCGGGAGGCTCCTACAATGAGCAGTTCTTC. It encodes CASRDLAGGSYNEQFF. Drawing the rest from reference TRBV11-2 and TRBJ2-1, the complete variable domain is EAGVAQSPRYKIIEKRQSVAFWCNPISGHATLYWYQQILGQGPKLLIQFQNNGVVDDSQLPKDRFSAERLKGVDSTLKIQPAKLEDSAVYLCASRDLAGGSYNEQFFGPGTRLTVL.

This sequence joins TRBV7-9 and TRBJ1-1; D call uncertain. The CDR3 is 13 amino acids. CDR1 and CDR2 (germline): SEHNR, FQNEAQ (reference sequence). V was pared by 5 bases and J by 8 bases, with 15 bases between. In DNA form, the CDR3 reads TGTGCCAGCAGCCCGCTGGTCGGAGGAGAAGCTTTCTTT. Its translation: CASSPLVGGEAFF.

The chain joins TRBV11-3 to TRBJ2-7, with 9 nucleotides matching TRBD1. Trimming at V came to 0 bases and at J to 6 bases, leaving 9 bases not matched to a gene. Germline-derived CDR1 and CDR2 are SGHNT and YENEEA. This CDR3 comprises 16 residues. The CDR3 DNA reads TGTGCCAGCAGCTTAGATGGAAGCGACAGGGGGGTCGAGCAGTACTTC. Protein product: CASSLDGSDRGVEQYF.

This clonotype was detected ten times or more. The chain links TRBV28 to TRBJ1-4; weak D call: TRBD1 (6 bases). The germline V and J ends were trimmed by 6 bases and 5 bases, with 13 bases remaining between them. This CDR3 comprises 14 residues. CDR1 MDHEN and CDR2 SYDVKM come from the germline V gene. CDR3: CASSPGQMNEKLFF. The CDR3 region has the DNA TGTGCCAGCAGCCCTGGACAGATGAATGAAAAACTGTTTTTT.

This clonotype has ten or more counts. CDR3 bases: TGTGCCAGCAGTGTCACCCCAGGTGGATGGACCGGGGAGCTGTTTTTT. This encodes CASSVTPGGWTGELFF. This sequence joins TRBV12-3 or TRBV12-4 and TRBJ2-2, with unresolved D. V was trimmed by 5 bases and J by 5 bases, leaving 18 bases between them. The CDR3 is 16 residues long.

This clonotype was counted ten times or more. This chain links TRBV11-2 with TRBJ1-4; tentatively, D is TRBD1 (5 bases). The CDR3 is 13 residues long. CDR1 is SGHAT, CDR2 FQNNGV, per germline. Trimming pared 5 bases from V and 8 bases from J, leaving 12 bases between. This CDR3 reads CASSAGPQEKLFF. For the CDR3, the DNA is TGTGCCAGCAGCGCGGGACCCCAGGAAAAACTGTTTTTT. Combining the CDR3 with reference TRBV11-2 and TRBJ1-4 gives the whole variable domain EAGVAQSPRYKIIEKRQSVAFWCNPISGHATLYWYQQILGQGPKLLIQFQNNGVVDDSQLPKDRFSAERLKGVDSTLKIQPAKLEDSAVYLCASSAGPQEKLFFGSGTQLSVL.

This clonotype was seen at least ten times. The chain recombines TRBV20-1 with TRBJ2-6; D unclear. CDR1 is DFQATT and CDR2 is SNEGSKA in the germline V gene (reference sequence). V gave up 5 bases and J gave up 7 bases, with 15 bases separating them. The CDR3 loop spans 14 amino acids. The CDR3 DNA sequence: TGCAGTGCTCCCATCTCAATAGGAGCCAACGTCCTGACTTTC. Amino acid sequence: CSAPISIGANVLTF.

This clonotype occurred a few times. The V and J genes are TRBV6-1 and TRBJ1-2, with 10 bases aligning to TRBD1. Germline V gene lookup returns CDR1 MNHNS and CDR2 SASEGT. V was clipped by 5 bases and J by 7 bases; unmatched bases: 7. The CDR3 is 14 amino acids. In DNA form, the CDR3 reads TGTGCCAGCAGTTCCGGGACAGGGGCTGCTGGCTACACCTTC. This codes for CASSSGTGAAGYTF.

This clonotype was observed many times. The chain is built from TRBV27 and TRBJ2-1; D remains unclear. Per the germline V gene, CDR1 is MNHEY and CDR2 is SMNVEV (reference sequence). V was trimmed by 1 base and J by 0 bases, leaving 13 bases between them. The CDR3 sequence is 17 residues long. The DNA of the CDR3 is TGTGCCAGCAGTTTATACGGACGGCTAAGCTCCTACAATGAGCAGTTCTTC. Translating it yields CASSLYGRLSSYNEQFF.

This clonotype was picked up many times. The rearrangement uses TRBV6-1 and TRBJ2-2; D uncertain. Germline CDR1 reads MNHNS; CDR2 reads SASEGT. Trimming pared 5 bases from V and 1 base from J, leaving 11 bases between. CDR3 length: 15 amino acids. The chain's CDR3 is CASSYLVENTGELFF. The CDR3 DNA is TGTGCCAGCAGTTATTTGGTGGAGAACACCGGGGAGCTGTTTTTT.

This chain uses TRBV10-3 with TRBJ1-1; D remains unclear. The CDR3 is 14 residues long. V lost 0 bases to trimming and J lost 1 base, with 6 bases between them. Germline lookup yields CDR1 ENHRY and CDR2 SYGVKD. The CDR3 nucleotides read TGTGCCATCAGTGAGTCGGGAGGGAACACTGAAGCTTTCTTT. Amino acid sequence: CAISESGGNTEAFF.

J is TRBJ2-3 and V is TRBV7-9; 9 bases align to TRBD1. The CDR3 loop spans 15 amino acids. J was trimmed by 5 bases and V by 1 base; bases with no gene match: 4. CDR1 and CDR2 (germline): SEHNR, FQNEAQ (reference sequence). CDR3 sequence: CASSLVRDREDTQYF. The CDR3 bases are TGTGCCAGCAGCTTAGTCCGGGACAGGGAAGATACGCAGTATTTT.

Points on this clonotype: With a much larger clone just one base away, this may be a read error. The J gene is TRBJ2-7, the V gene TRBV27; 11 bases match TRBD2. This CDR3 has 20 amino acids. Per the germline V gene, CDR1 is MNHEY and CDR2 is SMNVEV (reference sequence). V lost 2 bases and J lost 3; bases outside the gene matches: 18. CDR3 nucleotides: TGTGCCAGCAGTTTAAGATCGGCTAGCGGGGGGAATCCAATCCGCTACGAGCAGTACTTC. Amino acids: CASSLRSASGGNPIRYEQYF.

This clonotype was counted only a few times. V and J are TRBV19 and TRBJ2-6; TRBD1 matches at 11 bases. J gave up 2 bases and V 3 bases, and 3 bases lay outside the gene matches. This CDR3 comprises 17 residues. Germline V gene sequence: CDR1 LNHDA, CDR2 SQIVND (reference sequence). The CDR3 loop is CASSMGTGGAGANVLTF. Written as DNA, the CDR3 is TGTGCCAGTAGTATGGGGACAGGGGGAGCTGGGGCCAACGTCCTGACTTTC.

This clonotype was counted ten times or more. This chain joins TRBV6-1 and TRBJ1-4; no firm D call. Germline CDR1 reads MNHNS; CDR2 reads SASEGT. Trimming took off 8 bases at V and 3 bases at J, with 13 bases between the two ends. This CDR3 region has 14 residues. CDR3 sequence: CASGPVPANEKLFF. The CDR3 nucleotides read TGTGCCAGCGGCCCAGTTCCAGCTAATGAAAAACTGTTTTTT.

This clonotype was seen only a few times. This chain connects TRBV15 to TRBJ2-2; D is ambiguous. This CDR3 contains 14 residues. Germline CDR1 and CDR2: LNHNV and YYDKDF (reference sequence). Trimming cost V 3 bases and J 5 bases, with 10 bases left between them. The CDR3 reads CATSSPPGTGELFF. The CDR3 coding sequence is TGTGCCACCAGCAGTCCTCCCGGGACCGGGGAGCTGTTTTTT.

This clonotype was seen many times. V and J are TRBV11-1 and TRBJ2-3; a possible D gene is TRBD1 (6 bases). The CDR3 has 17 residues. From germline, CDR1 is SGHAT and CDR2 FQDESV (reference sequence). The germline V and J ends were trimmed by 4 bases and 2 bases, with 19 bases remaining between them. This CDR3 reads CASSSWTEPQLTDTQYF. Here the CDR3 DNA reads TGTGCCAGCAGCTCCTGGACAGAGCCTCAACTCACAGATACGCAGTATTTT.

As concerns this clonotype: Being one base from a much bigger clone, this may be a read error. The rearrangement joins TRBV5-1 to TRBJ1-2, with D possibly matching TRBD1 (6 bases). From germline, CDR1 is SGHRS and CDR2 YFSETQ. The V end was cut by 2 bases, the J end by 4 bases, with 12 bases between. The CDR3 spans 14 residues. The chain's CDR3 is CASSFLDSAYGYTF. Here the CDR3 DNA reads TGCGCCAGCAGCTTTTTGGACAGCGCCTATGGCTACACCTTC.

The genes are TRBV6-1 and TRBJ2-5; 7 bases line up with TRBD2. In germline, CDR1 is MNHNS, CDR2 SASEGT. The CDR3 contains 15 residues. J gave up 5 bases and V 7 bases, and 13 bases lay outside the gene matches. CDR3 in amino acids: CASTPRAGEAETQYF. CDR3 DNA: TGTGCCAGCACTCCTAGGGCGGGAGAGGCGGAGACCCAGTACTTC.

CDR3 nucleotide sequence: TGTGCCAGCAGCCCTCTTGGGGGAAAGAGCTCCTACAATGAGCAGTTCTTC. Protein: CASSPLGGKSSYNEQFF. This chain joins TRBV3-1 and TRBJ2-1, with D possibly being TRBD1 or TRBD2 (5 bases each). The CDR3 totals 17 residues. Germline CDR1 is LGHDT and CDR2 is YNNKEL (reference sequence). V lost 4 bases, J lost 0 bases, and 16 bases lay in between.

This clonotype was recorded many times. The V call is TRBV2, the J call TRBJ2-1; TRBD2 matches at 8 bases. There are 15 residues in the CDR3. Germline CDR1 reads SNHLY; CDR2 reads FYNNEI. The junction had 11 bases not matched to a gene; V was cut back by 6 bases and J by 7 bases. The CDR3 loop reads CASRLSGGPENEQFF. Here the CDR3 DNA reads TGTGCCAGCAGATTGTCGGGAGGGCCTGAGAATGAGCAGTTCTTC.

This clonotype has ten or more counts. The chain carries TRBV2 and TRBJ2-1; 10 bases agree with TRBD1. Germline CDR1 SNHLY, CDR2 FYNNEI. This CDR3 region has 14 residues. The junction had 7 bases not matched to a gene; V was cut back by 5 bases and J by 9 bases. CDR3 bases: TGTGCCAGCAGTTGGGACAGGGGTATAGGTGAGCAGTTCTTC. Its protein is CASSWDRGIGEQFF.

This clonotype has ten or more counts. The chain links TRBV5-5 to TRBJ2-7, with D hard to call. The CDR3 has 13 residues. Germline V gene data show CDR1 as SGHKS and CDR2 as YYEKEE (reference sequence). Trimming shortened V by 1 base and J by 2 bases, and 7 bases separated the two germline ends. CDR3 bases: TGTGCCAGCAGCTTGCTCAACCCCTACGAGCAGTACTTC. The encoded protein is CASSLLNPYEQYF.

This clonotype was seen at least ten times. J is TRBJ2-5 and V is TRBV19; D unresolved. This CDR3 has 15 residues. V was cut by 0 bases and J by 2 bases, with 10 bases left in between. Germline CDR1 and CDR2: LNHDA and SQIVND (reference sequence). This CDR3 is CASSIDDHVQETQYF. DNA of the CDR3: TGTGCCAGTAGTATAGATGACCATGTACAAGAGACCCAGTACTTC.